This T cell receptor (beta chain) was identified during a study of blood T cell repertoires in COVID-19. Study as a whole: The samples span acute and convalescent COVID-19 from the United States, Italy and Spain. Nucleic acid was either cDNA or gDNA, and it came from T cells, B-cell-depleted T cells, or PBMCs.

V was shortened by 1 base and J by 10 bases, with 16 bases between the two germline ends. The CDR3 covers 15 residues. Looked up from germline, CDR1 is MNHEY and CDR2 is SMNVEV (reference sequence). Generated by immunoSEQ multiplex PCR, the TCRdb table keeps only in-frame clones and is missing some. Here the sample spans 53,000 or so clones, 90% to 95% being singletons. This chain connects TRBV27 to TRBJ1-4; D unresolved. Sequenced sample: peripheral blood. The sequence came from a human donor in a cohort sampled during active COVID-19. The CDR3 here is CASSLLYPRVGKLFF. The CDR3, as DNA: TGTGCCAGCAGTTTATTGTATCCGAGGGTTGGAAAACTGTTTTTT.